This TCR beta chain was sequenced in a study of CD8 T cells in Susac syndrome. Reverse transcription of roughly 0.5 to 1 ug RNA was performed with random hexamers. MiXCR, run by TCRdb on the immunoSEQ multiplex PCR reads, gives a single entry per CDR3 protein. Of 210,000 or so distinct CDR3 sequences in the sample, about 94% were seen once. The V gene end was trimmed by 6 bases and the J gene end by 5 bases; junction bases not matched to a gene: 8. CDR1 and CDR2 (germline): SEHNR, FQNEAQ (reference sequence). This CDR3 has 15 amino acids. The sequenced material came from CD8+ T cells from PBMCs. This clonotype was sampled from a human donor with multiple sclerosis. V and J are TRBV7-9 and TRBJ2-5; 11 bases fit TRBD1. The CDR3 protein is CASSYPGQGVETQYF. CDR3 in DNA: TGTGCCAGCAGTTACCCGGGACAGGGGGTCGAGACCCAGTACTTC.